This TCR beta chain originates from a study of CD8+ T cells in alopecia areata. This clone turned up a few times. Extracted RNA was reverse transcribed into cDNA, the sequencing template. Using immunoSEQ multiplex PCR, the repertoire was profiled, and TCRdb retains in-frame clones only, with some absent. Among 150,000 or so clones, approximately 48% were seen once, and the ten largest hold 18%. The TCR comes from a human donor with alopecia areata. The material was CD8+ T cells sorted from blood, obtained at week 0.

The CDR3 nucleotides are TGTGCCATCAGTACCGGCACTGAAGCTTTCTTT. Translated: CAISTGTEAFF. The V gene is TRBV10-3, the J gene TRBJ1-1; the D is unclear. The V end lost 5 bases, the J end lost 4 bases, and 5 bases lay between the germline ends. The CDR3 length is 11 residues. Germline CDR1 and CDR2: ENHRY and SYGVKD.